The 25 T cell receptor beta chains below all came from one sample that was sequenced in a study of CD8+CD57+ T cells in acquired aplastic anemia. According to the study, genomic DNA was the template for TCR beta VDJ and CDR3 profiling. TCRdb re-analysed the reads in MiXCR, keeping a single row per CDR3 protein. The table includes tens of thousands of distinct CDR3 sequences, around two thirds detected once. Sequenced input: sorted CD4+, CD8+, or CD8+CD57+ T cells (not recorded which) from PBMCs. These receptors were taken from a human donor in good health, serving as a control.

This clonotype was observed a few times. This chain joins TRBV10-3 and TRBJ2-7; the D gene is possibly TRBD1 (6 bases). CDR3 length equals 14 residues. Germline V CDR1 and CDR2: ENHRY, SYGVKD. Trimming cost V 0 bases and J 5 bases, with 11 bases left between them. The CDR3 nucleotides read TGTGCCATCAGTGAGTCGGGGACAATCGACGAGCAGTACTTC. This sequence encodes CAISESGTIDEQYF.

J is TRBJ1-4 and V is TRBV12-3 or TRBV12-4; 8 nucleotides align to TRBD1. The CDR3 contains 16 residues. Unmatched junction bases numbered 11, after V lost 3 bases and J lost 8 bases. CDR3 in amino acids: CASSFSRGQGEEKLFF. Here the CDR3 DNA reads TGTGCCAGCAGTTTTTCCCGCGGACAGGGCGAAGAAAAACTGTTTTTT.

This clonotype is deemed medium-sized (0.01 to 0.1%). The chain combines TRBV20-1 with TRBJ1-1, with no clear D. The CDR3 runs 14 residues. V was clipped by 2 bases and J by 3 bases, with 13 bases between them. Looked up from germline, CDR1 is DFQATT and CDR2 is SNEGSKA (reference sequence). The CDR3 nucleotides read TGCAGTGCTAGAATGGCAGGCTCGGACACTGAAGCTTTCTTT. Amino acids: CSARMAGSDTEAFF.

The CDR3 spells CATSVPGQETQYF. DNA for the CDR3: TGTGCCACCAGTGTACCAGGGCAAGAGACCCAGTACTTC. The rearrangement joins TRBV24-1 to TRBJ2-5; D is perhaps TRBD1 (5 bases). The ends were cut back, 5 bases at V and 2 bases at J, with 8 bases in the middle. Germline V lookup: CDR1 KGHDR, CDR2 SFDVKD. The CDR3 covers 13 residues.

The chain has TRBV29-1 and TRBJ1-2; 9 positions agree with TRBD1. This CDR3 is built from 13 residues. The trim removed 5 bases at V and 5 bases at J, leaving 6 bases unmatched. The germline gives CDR1 SQVTM, CDR2 ANQGSEA. The CDR3 is CSVWDRERYGYTF. CDR3 in DNA: TGCAGCGTTTGGGACAGGGAACGGTATGGCTACACCTTC.

V is TRBV24-1 and J is TRBJ2-1; D is tentatively TRBD1 or TRBD2 (5 bases each). V gave up 4 bases and J gave up 5 bases, with 17 bases separating them. CDR3 length: 16 amino acids. From germline, CDR1 is KGHDR and CDR2 SFDVKD. The CDR3 spells CATSENPGRLNNEQFF. CDR3 DNA sequence: TGTGCCACCAGTGAGAACCCGGGACGCCTCAACAATGAGCAGTTCTTC.

This clonotype was recorded once. The V and J genes are TRBV24-1 and TRBJ2-5; D gene ambiguous. V was cut by 0 bases and J by 5 bases, with 3 bases left in between. Germline V gene lookup returns CDR1 KGHDR and CDR2 SFDVKD. This CDR3 has 12 amino acids. Here the CDR3 reads CATSDLKETQYF. The CDR3 DNA reads TGTGCCACCAGTGATTTGAAGGAGACCCAGTACTTC.

This clonotype was seen a handful of times. The J gene is TRBJ1-4, the V gene TRBV10-3; 8 bases align to TRBD1. This CDR3 is 13 amino acids long. V lost 8 bases to trimming and J lost 5 bases; unmatched junction nucleotides: 4. Germline V lookup: CDR1 ENHRY, CDR2 SYGVKD. CDR3 nucleotides: TGTGCCATCGGACAGGGCTACAATGAAAAACTGTTTTTT. It is translated as CAIGQGYNEKLFF.

This clonotype was counted a single time. The rearrangement uses TRBV19 and TRBJ2-2; no clear D. Deletions cut 1 base from V and 9 bases from J, with 6 bases between. Germline values: CDR1 LNHDA, CDR2 SQIVND (reference sequence). This CDR3 is built from 12 residues. The CDR3 reads CASSIGVWELFF. CDR3 coding DNA: TGTGCCAGTAGTATAGGGGTGTGGGAGCTGTTTTTT.

This clonotype came up a few times. A read error is possible here, since a much larger clone lies one base away. The chain has TRBV30 and TRBJ1-1; 7 positions agree with TRBD1. There are 13 residues in the CDR3. Germline V CDR1 and CDR2: GTSNPN, SVGIG (reference sequence). Trimming at V came to 5 bases and at J to 6 bases, leaving 9 bases not matched to a gene. The CDR3 here is CAWGDSINAEAFF. CDR3 nucleotide sequence: TGTGCCTGGGGGGACAGTATCAACGCTGAAGCTTTCTTT.

This clonotype qualifies as medium-sized (0.01 to 0.1%). The V and J genes are TRBV5-1 and TRBJ2-5, with 7 bases fitting TRBD2. Germline lookup yields CDR1 SGHRS and CDR2 YFSETQ. J was trimmed by 2 bases and V by 2 bases; bases with no gene match: 3. The CDR3 loop spans 14 amino acids. The CDR3 reads CASSFLADQETQYF. The CDR3 coding sequence is TGCGCCAGCAGCTTTCTAGCGGATCAAGAGACCCAGTACTTC.

The chain recombines TRBV2 with TRBJ1-4, with D unresolved. From germline, CDR1 is SNHLY and CDR2 FYNNEI. The CDR3 loop spans 16 amino acids. Trimming cost V 1 base and J 8 bases, with 17 bases left between them. This CDR3 reads CASSEETVVVKEKLFF. The CDR3 DNA reads as TGTGCCAGCAGTGAAGAGACGGTTGTGGTTAAGGAAAAACTGTTTTTT.

This clonotype was counted ten times or more. The genes are TRBV6-1 and TRBJ1-5; 9 bases align to TRBD1. The V gene end was trimmed by 4 bases and the J gene end by 7 bases; junction bases not matched to a gene: 8. CDR1 is MNHNS and CDR2 is SASEGT in the germline V gene. This CDR3 contains 15 residues. CDR3 nucleotides: TGTGCCAGCAGTGGGACAGGGACAGGGAGCCAGCCCCAGCATTTT. Amino acids: CASSGTGTGSQPQHF.

The gene calls are TRBV15 and TRBJ1-1, with D possibly being TRBD1 (5 bases). Germline values: CDR1 LNHNV, CDR2 YYDKDF (reference sequence). This CDR3 comprises 13 residues. V was shortened by 0 bases and J by 11 bases, with 13 bases between the two germline ends. This CDR3 is CATSRDQGTRAFF. The CDR3 DNA reads as TGTGCCACCAGCAGAGATCAAGGGACTAGGGCTTTCTTT.

The chain links TRBV29-1 to TRBJ1-1; 8 bases are a match to TRBD1. Germline CDR1 SQVTM, CDR2 ANQGSEA. V dropped 7 bases and J dropped 6; count of bases not matched to a gene: 10. The CDR3 consists of 13 residues. Here the CDR3 DNA reads TGCAGCGCTGTGACAGGGGAAGGGTCTGAAGCTTTCTTT. This gives the protein CSAVTGEGSEAFF.

This clonotype has only one observation. The CDR3 reads CASSPTGGGYGYTF. The CDR3 DNA reads TGTGCCAGCAGCCCTACAGGGGGGGGCTATGGCTACACCTTC. The chain links TRBV11-1 to TRBJ1-2, with TRBD1 matching over 8 bases. Germline V gene data show CDR1 as SGHAT and CDR2 as FQDESV (reference sequence). CDR3 length: 14 residues. Losses at the gene ends were 5 bases for V and 4 bases for J; bases not matched to a gene: 6.

This clonotype was seen just once. The rearrangement joins TRBV14 to TRBJ2-7; D perhaps matches TRBD2 (6 bases). The V and J ends lost 2 bases and 0 bases respectively, with 8 bases between them. This CDR3 comprises 14 residues. Germline V gene sequence: CDR1 SGHDN, CDR2 FVKESK. CDR3 sequence reads: CASSQYGSSYEQYF. Here the CDR3 DNA reads TGTGCCAGCAGCCAATACGGGAGCTCCTACGAGCAGTACTTC.

This clonotype is judged medium-sized (0.01 to 0.1%). The rearrangement joins TRBV19 to TRBJ1-1; TRBD1 agrees at 7 bases. Looked up from germline, CDR1 is LNHDA and CDR2 is SQIVND (reference sequence). The CDR3 consists of 13 residues. Germline trimming cut 5 bases from V and 5 bases from J; bases unmatched to any gene: 5. For the CDR3, the DNA is TGTGCCAGTAGTCCTCGGGACAGAACTGAAGCTTTCTTT. Its protein is CASSPRDRTEAFF.

The chain is built from TRBV29-1 and TRBJ2-5; 7 bases fit TRBD2. CDR3 length: 13 residues. V shed 3 bases, J shed 2 bases, and the junction held 3 bases outside the gene matches. Per the germline V gene, CDR1 is SQVTM and CDR2 is ANQGSEA. DNA of the CDR3: TGCAGCGTTGATATGCGGGGGCAAGAGACCCAGTACTTC. Its protein is CSVDMRGQETQYF.

This clonotype was counted many times. V usage is TRBV5-1 and J usage is TRBJ2-3; TRBD2 agrees at 9 bases. Per germline, CDR1 SGHRS and CDR2 YFSETQ. This CDR3 has 16 amino acids. Germline trimming cut 0 bases from V and 4 bases from J; bases unmatched to any gene: 6. The CDR3 bases are TGCGCCAGCAGCTTGGGTTGGCGGGAGGGCGCAGATACGCAGTATTTT. Its translation: CASSLGWREGADTQYF.

The genes are TRBV7-2 and TRBJ2-5; D unclear. The CDR3 covers 14 residues. Germline V lookup: CDR1 SGHTA, CDR2 FQGNSA. Trimming cost V 1 base and J 2 bases, with 8 bases left between them. This chain's CDR3 is CASSLGGQQETQYF. CDR3 DNA sequence: TGTGCCAGCAGCTTAGGCGGCCAGCAAGAGACCCAGTACTTC.

The V and J genes are TRBV20-1 and TRBJ1-1; D not certain. Germline V gives CDR1 DFQATT, CDR2 SNEGSKA (reference sequence). Trimming stripped 1 base from V and 1 base from J, with 10 bases between. The CDR3 consists of 14 residues. Here the CDR3 DNA reads TGCAGTGCTAGAGGGGTCCCGTCGAACACTGAAGCTTTCTTT. This sequence encodes CSARGVPSNTEAFF.

The V call is TRBV28, the J call TRBJ2-1, with D tentatively TRBD1 (6 bases). Trimming shortened V by 5 bases and J by 8 bases, and 19 bases separated the two germline ends. The CDR3 extends over 15 amino acids. Germline CDR1 and CDR2: MDHEN and SYDVKM. CDR3 in DNA: TGTGCCAGCAGTGAAGTCGGACAGTTGGTCGATGAGCAGTTCTTC. Translating it yields CASSEVGQLVDEQFF.

The V gene is TRBV29-1, the J gene TRBJ2-2; unclear D gene. The V gene lost 4 bases and the J gene lost 5 bases, with 11 bases spanning the gap. CDR3 length equals 13 residues. Germline CDR1 SQVTM, CDR2 ANQGSEA. The CDR3 DNA reads as TGCAGCGTTGCCCGGACGGAAACCGGGGAGCTGTTTTTT. This encodes CSVARTETGELFF.

The chain recombines TRBV29-1 with TRBJ1-2; the D is unclear. This CDR3 region has 14 residues. V lost 7 bases, J lost 2 bases, and 17 bases lay in between. Germline-derived CDR1 and CDR2 are SQVTM and ANQGSEA. This chain's CDR3 is CSAAMGWVNYGYTF. The CDR3 coding sequence is TGCAGCGCCGCTATGGGATGGGTCAACTATGGCTACACCTTC.